Shown below are 20 T cell receptor beta chains from a single sample sequenced in a study of T cell responses to AZD1222 COVID-19 vaccine. Generated by immunoSEQ multiplex PCR, the TCRdb table keeps only in-frame clones and is missing some. The data hold fewer than 200,000 clones, with 70% to 90% observed a single time. The material sequenced was peripheral blood, taken on day 0 of AZD1222 vaccination. The receptors stem from an adult in good health.

V usage is TRBV4-2 and J usage is TRBJ2-4; D gene ambiguous. Trimming took off 0 bases at V and 8 bases at J, with 11 bases between the two ends. The CDR3 is made up of 14 amino acids. Germline CDR1 is LGHNA and CDR2 is YNFKEQ. The CDR3 nucleotides read TGTGCCAGCAGCCAAGACCCGGGTGGGGACATTCAGTACTTC. Its protein is CASSQDPGGDIQYF.

The V gene is TRBV10-3, the J gene TRBJ1-2; D unclear. CDR3 length: 15 amino acids. Trimming shortened V by 4 bases and J by 7 bases, and 19 bases separated the two germline ends. Germline CDR1 ENHRY, CDR2 SYGVKD. Here the CDR3 DNA reads TGTGCCATCAGTGGGGCGGGAGGGTTTTTCGCTGGCTACACCTTC. It yields the protein CAISGAGGFFAGYTF.

The chain employs TRBV25-1 and TRBJ2-2; 7 bases map to TRBD1. V lost 3 bases and J lost 2; bases outside the gene matches: 3. There are 15 residues in the CDR3. Germline V lookup: CDR1 MGHDK, CDR2 SYGVNS. CDR3 protein: CASSDGTENTGELFF. CDR3 in DNA: TGTGCCAGCAGTGATGGGACAGAAAACACCGGGGAGCTGTTTTTT.

The chain is built from TRBV11-1 and TRBJ2-1, with a possible D match to TRBD2 (6 bases). Trimming left V 1 base short and J 5 bases short, with 15 bases between. The CDR3 runs to 16 residues. Germline CDR1 and CDR2: SGHAT and FQDESV (reference sequence). CDR3 sequence reads: CASSLGVGLHNNEQFF. As DNA, the CDR3 is TGTGCCAGCAGCTTAGGGGTGGGACTGCACAACAATGAGCAGTTCTTC.

V is TRBV6-5 and J is TRBJ1-4; unclear D gene. Germline CDR1 is MNHEY and CDR2 is SVGAGI. V gave up 2 bases and J gave up 0 bases, with 4 bases separating them. The CDR3 has 14 residues. CDR3 region: CASSYRATNEKLFF. The CDR3 DNA sequence: TGTGCCAGCAGTTACAGAGCAACTAATGAAAAACTGTTTTTT.

This chain uses TRBV28 with TRBJ2-5; 8 nucleotides align to TRBD2. The CDR3 contains 16 residues. Trimming at V came to 4 bases and at J to 5 bases, leaving 12 bases not matched to a gene. CDR1 and CDR2 from the germline V gene are MDHEN and SYDVKM. The CDR3 nucleotides are TGTGCCAGCAGTTCGGGACTAGATGGGCGGGGGGAGACCCAGTACTTC. This codes for CASSSGLDGRGETQYF.

The CDR3: CAWSVPTSGSGNTIYF. DNA of the CDR3: TGTGCCTGGAGTGTACCCACCTCGGGGTCTGGAAACACCATATATTTT. V is TRBV30 and J is TRBJ1-3; no reliable D call. Germline-derived CDR1 and CDR2 are GTSNPN and SVGIG (reference sequence). This CDR3 spans 16 amino acids. V dropped 0 bases and J dropped 1 base, with 13 bases sitting between them.

The gene calls are TRBV18 and TRBJ1-3; 9 bases match TRBD1. The germline gives CDR1 KGHSH, CDR2 LQKENI. Trimming cost V 4 bases and J 0 bases; bases outside gene matches: 13. The CDR3 contains 19 residues. DNA of the CDR3: TGTGCCAGCTCACAAGATGCCGGGACAGGGACTCTCTCTGGAAACACCATATATTTT. Protein sequence: CASSQDAGTGTLSGNTIYF.

The chain has TRBV9 and TRBJ2-1, with TRBD2 matching 9 bases. Unmatched junction bases numbered 6, after V lost 0 bases and J lost 8 bases. Germline V gene sequence: CDR1 SGDLS, CDR2 YYNGEE. This CDR3 contains 15 residues. CDR3 sequence (DNA): TGTGCCAGCAGCGTAGTGGGCGGGGGGGCGCATGAGCAGTTCTTC. Translated: CASSVVGGGAHEQFF.

The chain is built from TRBV5-4 and TRBJ2-2, with 9 bases identical to TRBD2. The V gene's germline CDR1 is SGHNT and CDR2 YYREEE (reference sequence). The CDR3 runs to 17 residues. V lost 4 bases to trimming and J lost 4 bases; unmatched junction nucleotides: 11. The CDR3 coding sequence is TGTGCCAGCAGCCCCACGGCGGGGGGGCCTCGCACCGGGGAGCTGTTTTTT. It translates to CASSPTAGGPRTGELFF.

The CDR3 coding sequence is TGTGCCAGCAGCTTAGGGGGGGCTGGAAACACCATATATTTT. It specifies CASSLGGAGNTIYF. This chain uses TRBV5-6 with TRBJ1-3, with TRBD1 as a possible D gene (6 bases). Germline V CDR1 and CDR2: SGHDT, YYEEEE. Between the trimmed V and J ends, which lost 2 bases and 2 bases, there was a span of 8 bases. The CDR3 totals 14 residues.

The chain uses TRBV4-1 and TRBJ1-4, with 7 bases matching TRBD1. The CDR3 length is 14 residues. The germline gives CDR1 MGHRA, CDR2 YSYEKL. The V gene end was trimmed by 9 bases and the J gene end by 0 bases; junction bases not matched to a gene: 4. The CDR3 nucleotides are TGCGCCAGTAACAGGGGCGCAACTAATGAAAAACTGTTTTTT. Protein product: CASNRGATNEKLFF.

This chain uses TRBV3-1 (or the pseudogene TRBV3-2) with TRBJ1-2; D is undetermined. Trimming shortened V by 0 bases and J by 3 bases, and 14 bases separated the two germline ends. The CDR3 spans 16 residues. Germline CDR1 and CDR2: LGHDT and YNNKEL (reference sequence). CDR3 sequence: CASSQEPVRSYYGYTF. In DNA, the CDR3 is TGTGCCAGCAGCCAAGAACCAGTCCGGTCATACTATGGCTACACCTTC.

This clone was seen a single time. A read error may produce the germline difference seen at one junction end. This chain links TRBV7-9 with TRBJ1-2; perhaps TRBD1 as D (6 bases). Looked up from germline, CDR1 is SEHNR and CDR2 is FQNEAQ (reference sequence). This CDR3 contains 12 residues. The CDR3 loop reads CASSLAIEGDAF. The CDR3 DNA is TGTGCCAGCAGCTTAGCGATTGAGGGGGACGCCTTC.

V gene TRBV10-1 combines with J gene TRBJ1-5, with a tentative D call TRBD1 (5 bases). CDR1 and CDR2 from the germline V gene are WNHNN and SYGVQD (reference sequence). Trimming stripped 4 bases from V and 6 bases from J, with 19 bases between. The CDR3 length is 16 residues. CDR3 amino acids: CASSVSIGTVTQPQHF. The DNA of the CDR3 is TGCGCCAGCAGTGTGTCAATCGGGACTGTAACTCAGCCCCAGCATTTT.

V usage is TRBV28 and J usage is TRBJ1-2, with D perhaps TRBD1 (6 bases). Trimming stripped 6 bases from V and 3 bases from J, with 11 bases between. Germline assignment: CDR1 MDHEN and CDR2 SYDVKM. CDR3 length: 13 residues. This chain's CDR3 is CASREQGDYGYTF. The CDR3 DNA is TGTGCCAGCAGAGAACAGGGTGACTATGGCTACACCTTC.

Of note for this clone: This sample includes further DNA sequences coding for the same CDR3. V usage is TRBV27 and J usage is TRBJ1-5, with D possibly TRBD1 on 6 matching bases. This CDR3 is built from 12 residues. Germline V gene sequence: CDR1 MNHEY, CDR2 SMNVEV (reference sequence). Trimming left V 8 bases short and J 1 base short, with 6 bases between. In DNA, the CDR3 is TGTGCCAGCCAGGGGAGCAATCAGCCCCAGCATTTT. Amino acids: CASQGSNQPQHF.

The J gene is TRBJ2-3, the V gene TRBV27; 10 bases are shared with TRBD1. CDR1 is MNHEY, CDR2 SMNVEV, per germline (reference sequence). The length of the CDR3 is 16 residues. V lost 7 bases and J lost 3; bases outside the gene matches: 10. CDR3 DNA sequence: TGTGCCAGCAACCCCTTGGGACAGGGGTTTACAGATACGCAGTATTTT. As protein: CASNPLGQGFTDTQYF.

The chain combines TRBV21-1 with TRBJ2-1; the table's D gene call, TRBD1, was not cross checked with the DNA. TRBV21-1 is a known pseudogene. The CDR3 is 14 residues long. The CDR3 loop is CASNRDRGYNEQFF. The CDR3 DNA reads TGTGCCAGCAACCGGGACAGGGGATACAATGAGCAGTTCTTC.

The V call is TRBV10-1, the J call TRBJ1-1; D not certain. Per germline, CDR1 WNHNN and CDR2 SYGVQD (reference sequence). This CDR3 comprises 11 residues. V shed 3 bases and J shed 5 bases, with 4 bases lying between them. CDR3 in DNA: TGCGCCAGCAGTGACGGGACTGAAGCTTTCTTT. Translation gives CASSDGTEAFF.